This T cell receptor beta chain came from a study of T cell repertoires in cytomegalovirus infection. Study overall: CMV epitopes used comprised recently identified HLA-C-restricted ones and well-studied HLA-B-restricted ones. General study findings and limits: Predominance within the ex vivo response was attributable to HLA-C-restricted CMV-specific TCR beta clonotypes.

V was pared by 7 bases and J by 0 bases, with 7 bases between. This CDR3 region has 12 residues. From germline, CDR1 is LNHDA and CDR2 SQIVND (reference sequence). As to this clonotype: What it binds is unknown.

Using its own MiXCR run on the reads, TCRdb lists one record per CDR3 protein. The table records tens of thousands of distinct CDR3 sequences, around a fifth of them present only once. The genes are TRBV19 and TRBJ2-7, with D maybe TRBD2 (5 bases). Specimen: CD8+ T cells from cultured PBMCs, collected from culture after CMV antigen stimulation. The TCR sequence derives from a human donor in good health (CMV status not recorded). Some clones in this sample may be carry-over from other donors' samples. CDR3 DNA sequence: TGTGCCAGTACAAGCGGCTCCTACGAGCAGTACTTC. This encodes CASTSGSYEQYF.